The 26 T cell receptor beta chains presented below share a single source sample, sequenced in a study of T cells in Graves' hyperthyroidism and ophthalmopathy. It was RNA transcripts that yielded the amplified TCR beta CDR3 regions. During a first-round RT-PCR of the TCR CDR3, the HTBI primer set was used. TCRdb redid the calling of the multiplex PCR reads with MiXCR, one entry per CDR3 protein. The profile covers around 440,000 distinct CDR3 sequences, with around 14% appearing a single time and 14% taken by the ten largest. The sequenced sample consisted of blood. The receptors were sampled from a young woman with Graves' hyperthyroidism.

At least ten counts were recorded for this clonotype. This sequence joins TRBV29-1 and TRBJ1-1; D remains ambiguous. The V end lost 7 bases, the J end lost 2 bases, and 14 bases lay between the germline ends. The CDR3 runs to 13 residues. Germline V gene lookup returns CDR1 SQVTM and CDR2 ANQGSEA. The CDR3, as DNA: TGCAGCGCTGGGGAGCGGGGAAACACTGAAGCTTTCTTT. This gives the protein CSAGERGNTEAFF.

This clonotype was counted ten times or more. The V gene is TRBV6-4, the J gene TRBJ2-7; TRBD2 aligns across 8 bases. Losses at the gene ends were 6 bases for V and 1 base for J; bases not matched to a gene: 8. The CDR3 has 15 residues. Per the germline V gene, CDR1 is MRHNA and CDR2 is SNTAGT. For the CDR3, the DNA is TGTGCCAGCAGCCAGGAGGCGGGAGGATCCTACGAGCAGTACTTC. It yields the protein CASSQEAGGSYEQYF.

Many counts were recorded for this clonotype. The chain has TRBV20-1 and TRBJ2-4; a weak D match, TRBD2 (5 bases). With 2 bases removed from V and 0 bases from J, the gap between germline ends came to 11 bases. The CDR3 is 15 amino acids. Germline lookup yields CDR1 DFQATT and CDR2 SNEGSKA (reference sequence). CDR3 sequence: CSARNGGLAKNIQYF. The CDR3 nucleotides read TGCAGTGCTAGAAACGGCGGGCTAGCCAAAAACATTCAGTACTTC.

In this sample, this clonotype turned up a few times. The DNA for the CDR3 is TGTGCCAGCAGCTTAGTGCCCGGGAGTGGGGAGCAGTACTTC. Protein: CASSLVPGSGEQYF. V is TRBV7-9 and J is TRBJ2-7; TRBD2 might be the D (6 bases). The V and J ends lost 1 base and 7 bases respectively, with 14 bases between them. In germline, CDR1 is SEHNR, CDR2 FQNEAQ (reference sequence). This CDR3 spans 14 amino acids.

The J gene is TRBJ2-5, the V gene TRBV9; TRBD2 is a possible D gene (6 bases). The CDR3 contains 13 residues. Germline V lookup: CDR1 SGDLS, CDR2 YYNGEE. Trimming removed 4 bases from V and 5 bases from J, with 12 bases in between. The CDR3 DNA reads TGTGCCAGCAGCACCCGGGAGACGGAGACCCAGTACTTC. This sequence encodes CASSTRETETQYF.

Only one count was recorded for this clonotype. The chain links TRBV5-1 to TRBJ1-1; TRBD1 matches 7 bases. CDR3 length: 15 amino acids. Germline values: CDR1 SGHRS, CDR2 YFSETQ. V lost 2 bases and J lost 4; bases outside the gene matches: 8. The CDR3 here is CASSFVDRVGTEAFF. The CDR3 DNA sequence: TGCGCCAGCAGCTTTGTTGACAGGGTTGGCACTGAAGCTTTCTTT.

This clonotype was seen at least ten times. The chain carries TRBV11-2 and TRBJ2-7; D is uncertain. V was pared by 1 base and J by 3 bases, with 10 bases between. Germline CDR1 is SGHAT and CDR2 is FQNNGV. The CDR3 has 14 residues. The CDR3 protein is CASSLATGLYEQYF. The CDR3 DNA is TGTGCCAGCAGCTTAGCTACGGGCCTCTACGAGCAGTACTTC.

This clonotype was seen many times. The V gene is TRBV5-1, the J gene TRBJ2-3; the D gene is possibly TRBD2 (6 bases). With 4 bases removed from V and 0 bases from J, the gap between germline ends came to 21 bases. The CDR3 is 18 residues long. Germline V gives CDR1 SGHRS, CDR2 YFSETQ. CDR3 in amino acids: CASSPYNLTGTSTDTQYF. The CDR3 nucleotides are TGCGCCAGCAGCCCCTACAACCTTACCGGGACTAGCACAGATACGCAGTATTTT.

A few counts support this clonotype. This chain joins TRBV12-3 or TRBV12-4 and TRBJ2-5; 7 nucleotides line up with TRBD1. Losses at the gene ends were 6 bases for V and 2 bases for J; bases not matched to a gene: 9. This CDR3 has 15 amino acids. Here the CDR3 reads CASRTLTGKQETQYF. The DNA of the CDR3 is TGTGCCAGCAGGACCCTGACAGGGAAACAAGAGACCCAGTACTTC.

Ten or more counts support this clonotype. This chain uses TRBV18 with TRBJ1-3, with D unresolved. Looked up from germline, CDR1 is KGHSH and CDR2 is LQKENI. V lost 5 bases and J lost 0, with 11 bases in between. This CDR3 is 15 amino acids long. The CDR3 sequence: CASSADQISGNTIYF. CDR3 nucleotide sequence: TGTGCCAGCTCAGCCGATCAGATCTCTGGAAACACCATATATTTT.

The V gene is TRBV6-6, the J gene TRBJ2-7; D possibly corresponds to TRBD2 (5 bases). The CDR3 contains 15 residues. The V gene's germline CDR1 is MNHNY and CDR2 SVGAGI (reference sequence). The V gene lost 2 bases and the J gene lost 6 bases, with 17 bases spanning the gap. The CDR3 bases are TGTGCCAGCAGTTACCGGACCCGGACTGTCCTCGAGCAGTACTTC. Translated, it gives CASSYRTRTVLEQYF.

This clonotype came up a few times. The chain uses TRBV29-1 and TRBJ2-7, with D perhaps TRBD1 (6 bases). Germline V gene sequence: CDR1 SQVTM, CDR2 ANQGSEA. The CDR3 length is 13 residues. The germline V and J ends were trimmed by 7 bases and 7 bases, with 20 bases remaining between them. CDR3: CSAGWSGAREQYF. The CDR3 DNA sequence: TGCAGCGCCGGATGGTCAGGGGCGCGAGAGCAGTACTTC.

The chain is built from TRBV4-2 and TRBJ1-6, with no clear D. The V gene lost 1 base and the J gene lost 10 bases, with 14 bases spanning the gap. The CDR3 is made up of 15 amino acids. Per germline, CDR1 LGHNA and CDR2 YNFKEQ. The CDR3 nucleotides read TGTGCCAGCAGCCAAGTACGTGGGCTCGGCTCACCCCTCCACTTT. Its translation: CASSQVRGLGSPLHF.

This clonotype was seen more than once but under ten times. The V gene is TRBV12-3 or TRBV12-4, the J gene TRBJ1-5, with 8 bases identical to TRBD1. There are 19 residues in the CDR3. With 7 bases clipped from V and 1 base from J, the junction kept 18 bases outside the gene matches. In DNA, the CDR3 is TGTGCCAGCACTAAACGCGGCAGGGGGCTCATGGTGAGCAATCAGCCCCAGCATTTT. Translation: CASTKRGRGLMVSNQPQHF.

The J gene is TRBJ1-4, the V gene TRBV19; no clear D gene. CDR3 length: 17 residues. Looked up from germline, CDR1 is LNHDA and CDR2 is SQIVND (reference sequence). With 2 bases removed from V and 1 base from J, the gap between germline ends came to 14 bases. In nucleotides, the CDR3 is TGTGCCAGTAGTATACGGTTGAGTGCGCGAACTAATGAAAAACTGTTTTTT. Amino acid sequence: CASSIRLSARTNEKLFF.

This clonotype was found many times. The genes are TRBV20-1 and TRBJ2-4; no definite D call. The CDR3 loop spans 15 amino acids. Between the trimmed V and J ends, which lost 2 bases and 0 bases, there was a span of 11 bases. Germline V gene lookup returns CDR1 DFQATT and CDR2 SNEGSKA (reference sequence). The CDR3 region has the DNA TGCAGTGCTAGACCGACGTCGCTAGCCAAAAACATTCAGTACTTC. This encodes CSARPTSLAKNIQYF.

This clonotype came up once. This may be a read error, as it is one base from a much larger clone. CDR3 region: CASSGQDTVVTEAFF. Written as DNA, the CDR3 is TGTGCCAGCAGCGGACAGGACACAGTGGTAACTGAAGCTTTCTTT. The chain has TRBV9 and TRBJ1-1; possible D gene TRBD1, 6 bases. The CDR3 has 15 amino acids. Germline assignment: CDR1 SGDLS and CDR2 YYNGEE. Trimming removed 3 bases at V and 5 bases at J, with 17 bases between.

This clonotype was found many times. The chain carries TRBV20-1 and TRBJ1-5; the D is unclear. Trimming removed 5 bases from V and 3 bases from J, with 11 bases in between. Germline V gene data show CDR1 as DFQATT and CDR2 as SNEGSKA (reference sequence). This CDR3 comprises 13 residues. The CDR3 bases are TGCAGTGCTTTGGGGTTTTCCAATCAGCCCCAGCATTTT. Translating it yields CSALGFSNQPQHF.

This clonotype was detected ten times or more. V and J are TRBV20-1 and TRBJ2-7, with 14 bases matching TRBD2. J lost 5 bases, V lost 0 bases, and 6 bases had no gene match. This CDR3 comprises 16 residues. CDR1 and CDR2 from the germline V gene are DFQATT and SNEGSKA (reference sequence). DNA for the CDR3: TGCAGTGCTAGAGATAGACTAGCGGGAGGGCCCCACGAGCAGTACTTC. Its protein product is CSARDRLAGGPHEQYF.

V gene TRBV20-1 combines with J gene TRBJ2-3, with 10 bases that match TRBD2. The CDR3 contains 14 residues. Losses at the gene ends were 5 bases for V and 5 bases for J; bases not matched to a gene: 7. In germline, CDR1 is DFQATT, CDR2 SNEGSKA (reference sequence). The CDR3 nucleotides are TGCAGTGCTGAACTAGCGGGGTCGTTAGATACGCAGTATTTT. It translates to CSAELAGSLDTQYF.

This clonotype showed up just a few times. V is TRBV7-9 and J is TRBJ1-3; TRBD1 agrees at 7 bases. J gave up 3 bases and V 8 bases, and 4 bases lay outside the gene matches. Germline V gives CDR1 SEHNR, CDR2 FQNEAQ (reference sequence). The CDR3 has 13 residues. CDR3 nucleotides: TGTGCCAGCCGGAGGGGGCTTGGAAACACCATATATTTT. Its protein product is CASRRGLGNTIYF.

This clonotype appeared a few times. The J gene is TRBJ1-5, the V gene TRBV15; 8 bases line up with TRBD1. V shed 3 bases, J shed 2 bases, and the junction held 3 bases outside the gene matches. Germline CDR1 and CDR2: LNHNV and YYDKDF (reference sequence). The CDR3 is 15 amino acids. CDR3 sequence: CATSSPDRGNQPQHF. The CDR3 coding sequence is TGTGCCACCAGCAGCCCGGACAGGGGCAATCAGCCCCAGCATTTT.

This clonotype was seen ten or more times. This chain connects TRBV7-3 to TRBJ2-1; 9 bases align to TRBD1. Unmatched junction bases numbered 10, after V lost 4 bases and J lost 6 bases. The length of the CDR3 is 16 residues. Germline CDR1 reads SGHTA; CDR2 reads FQGTGA. The CDR3 reads CASSSSGTGSRNEQFF. The CDR3 region has the DNA TGTGCCAGCAGCTCCTCCGGGACAGGGAGCCGCAATGAGCAGTTCTTC.

This clonotype came up a few times. The limits of the CDR3 on the DNA are not certain, so only TCRdb's listed CDR3 is given. The chain couples TRBV29-1 to TRBJ2-1. Germline V gene data show CDR1 as SQVTM and CDR2 as ANQGSEA. The CDR3 length is 12 residues, termini included. This CDR3 reads CTLLEKGNEQFF.

This clonotype appeared a few times. This chain joins TRBV5-1 and TRBJ1-1, with D possibly TRBD1 on 5 matching bases. The ends were cut back, 4 bases at V and 4 bases at J, with 20 bases in the middle. Looked up from germline, CDR1 is SGHRS and CDR2 is YFSETQ. The CDR3 extends over 16 amino acids. This CDR3 reads CASSPGTLGYGTEAFF. CDR3 sequence (DNA): TGCGCCAGCAGCCCCGGGACTCTTGGGTACGGCACTGAAGCTTTCTTT.

This clonotype appeared many times. The chain links TRBV20-1 to TRBJ2-7, with 10 bases matching TRBD2. The CDR3 extends over 14 amino acids. V shed 2 bases, J shed 1 base, and the junction held 2 bases outside the gene matches. The germline CDR1 and CDR2 sequences are DFQATT and SNEGSKA (reference sequence). The CDR3: CSARLTSGSYEQYF. The CDR3 bases are TGCAGTGCTAGACTGACTAGCGGGTCCTACGAGCAGTACTTC.